This entry lists 17 T cell receptor beta chains sequenced from one sample in a study of OX40 agonist ivuxolimab in advanced cancers. Data came from immunoSEQ multiplex PCR; TCRdb stores just in-frame clones and leaves some out. The top ten hold 1% to 1.3% of the sample, which has tens of thousands of clones, 90% to 95% seen once. The starting material was CD4+ or CD8+ T cells sorted from blood, obtained in a trial of the OX40 agonist ivuxolimab. The receptors here all came from an adult with an advanced solid tumor such as melanoma, head and neck, liver or kidney cancer.

This clone was seen a few times. The gene calls are TRBV14 and TRBJ1-1, with D perhaps TRBD1 (6 bases). The CDR3 has 13 amino acids. Trimming cost V 3 bases and J 6 bases, with 11 bases left between them. Per germline, CDR1 SGHDN and CDR2 FVKESK. The CDR3 loop reads CASSQGHWAEAFF. The CDR3 coding sequence is TGTGCCAGCAGCCAGGGACATTGGGCTGAAGCTTTCTTT.

This clone has a single count. The gene calls are TRBV11-2 and TRBJ2-7; TRBD2 is a possible D gene (5 bases). The germline V gene encodes CDR1 SGHAT and CDR2 FQNNGV. V was shortened by 1 base and J by 6 bases, with 16 bases between the two germline ends. This CDR3 has 15 amino acids. CDR3 amino acids: CASSLVSLAQGEQYF. CDR3 bases: TGTGCCAGCAGCTTAGTCTCCCTAGCCCAAGGCGAGCAGTACTTC.

The genes are TRBV6-4 and TRBJ2-1; TRBD2 agrees at 8 bases. This CDR3 comprises 16 residues. The V segment lost 5 bases and the J segment 6 bases; nucleotides outside the gene matches: 12. Germline lookup yields CDR1 MRHNA and CDR2 SNTAGT. In nucleotides, the CDR3 is TGTGCCAGCAGTCCAAGGGGTAGCGGGACGGGCAATGAGCAGTTCTTC. This gives the protein CASSPRGSGTGNEQFF.

The chain employs TRBV7-8 and TRBJ2-3; 8 bases map to TRBD2. The V segment lost 5 bases and the J segment 11 bases; nucleotides outside the gene matches: 12. This CDR3 is 14 amino acids long. Germline assignment: CDR1 SGHVS and CDR2 FQNEAQ. The CDR3 spells CASSPREGGRLQYF. CDR3 nucleotides: TGTGCCAGCAGCCCACGGGAAGGCGGGAGGTTGCAGTATTTT.

The chain recombines TRBV30 with TRBJ2-5; D is unresolved. Germline V gives CDR1 GTSNPN, CDR2 SVGIG (reference sequence). Trimming took off 3 bases at V and 1 base at J, with 18 bases between the two ends. The CDR3 runs to 16 residues. The chain's CDR3 is CAWRRRRDSGQETQYF. The CDR3 region has the DNA TGTGCCTGGAGAAGAAGAAGGGATTCGGGCCAAGAGACCCAGTACTTC.

The chain is built from TRBV10-3 and TRBJ1-4; 8 bases align to TRBD1. The germline CDR1 and CDR2 sequences are ENHRY and SYGVKD. J gave up 8 bases and V 5 bases, and 4 bases lay outside the gene matches. CDR3 size: 13 residues. The CDR3 protein is CAISPRGQEKLFF. CDR3 coding DNA: TGTGCCATCAGTCCCAGGGGGCAGGAAAAACTGTTTTTT.

V is TRBV19 and J is TRBJ2-7, with TRBD1 matching 8 bases. With V trimmed by 10 bases and J by 0 bases, 8 bases remained unmatched. Germline V lookup: CDR1 LNHDA, CDR2 SQIVND (reference sequence). The CDR3 has 14 amino acids. This CDR3 is CATREDRASYEQYF. The DNA of the CDR3 is TGTGCCACCCGAGAGGACAGGGCCTCCTACGAGCAGTACTTC.

The V call is TRBV5-8, the J call TRBJ1-4; the D is unclear. The CDR3 is 16 residues long. Germline-derived CDR1 and CDR2 are SGHTS and YDEGEE. Trimming stripped 4 bases from V and 8 bases from J, with 21 bases between. CDR3 sequence reads: CASSPGPVGVGEKLFF. The CDR3 bases are TGTGCCAGCAGCCCAGGACCCGTCGGCGTTGGGGAAAAACTGTTTTTT.

The J gene is TRBJ2-3, the V gene TRBV5-1, with 12 bases that match TRBD2. The CDR3 is 14 residues long. CDR1 is SGHRS and CDR2 is YFSETQ in the germline V gene. V trimming: 7 bases; J trimming: 4 bases; junction bases outside the gene matches: 4. CDR3 bases: TGCGCCAGCGGGCTAGCGGGAGGGTCAGATACGCAGTATTTT. It encodes CASGLAGGSDTQYF. The entire variable domain, with the rest obtained from reference TRBV5-1 and TRBJ2-3, is as follows: KAGVTQTPRYLIKTRGQQVTLSCSPISGHRSVSWYQQTPGQGLQFLFEYFSETQRNKGNFPGRFSGRQFSNSRSEMNVSTLELGDSALYLCASGLAGGSDTQYFGPGTRLTVL.

The chain recombines TRBV27 with TRBJ1-1, with D unresolved. Germline CDR1 reads MNHEY; CDR2 reads SMNVEV (reference sequence). Trimming removed 8 bases from V and 1 base from J, with 14 bases in between. There are 14 residues in the CDR3. CDR3: CASVSLQRNTEAFF. DNA for the CDR3: TGTGCCAGCGTTTCCCTACAAAGGAACACTGAAGCTTTCTTT.

V is TRBV6-6 and J is TRBJ2-5; D is undetermined. Trimming took 6 bases from V and 5 from J, leaving 10 bases between them. CDR1 is MNHNY, CDR2 SVGAGI, per germline (reference sequence). The CDR3 runs 12 residues. In nucleotides, the CDR3 is TGTGCCAGCAGGACCCTCGGGGAGACCCAGTACTTC. It codes for CASRTLGETQYF.

The rearrangement joins TRBV2 to TRBJ2-1; the match to TRBD2 covers 8 bases. This CDR3 has 14 residues. Germline V gene lookup returns CDR1 SNHLY and CDR2 FYNNEI. V lost 5 bases to trimming and J lost 9 bases; unmatched junction nucleotides: 9. CDR3 amino acids: CASSSGTSQAEQFF. The DNA for the CDR3 is TGTGCCAGCAGTTCCGGGACTAGTCAGGCTGAGCAGTTCTTC.

The rearrangement links TRBV2 to TRBJ1-3, with unresolved D. V gave up 4 bases and J gave up 2 bases, with 12 bases separating them. The germline V gene encodes CDR1 SNHLY and CDR2 FYNNEI. This CDR3 spans 15 amino acids. CDR3 residues: CASSGTWGTGNTIYF. CDR3 DNA sequence: TGTGCCAGCAGTGGGACTTGGGGAACTGGAAACACCATATATTTT.

This clone was recorded once. The chain employs TRBV18 and TRBJ1-1; possible D gene TRBD1, 6 bases. Germline CDR1 reads KGHSH; CDR2 reads LQKENI. The ends were cut back, 2 bases at V and 2 bases at J, with 9 bases in the middle. This CDR3 comprises 14 residues. CDR3 sequence (DNA): TGTGCCAGCTCACCAGACGGGGGCAACACTGAAGCTTTCTTT. Protein: CASSPDGGNTEAFF. The full variable domain, rest sourced from reference TRBV18 and TRBJ1-1, is NAGVMQNPRHLVRRRGQEARLRCSPMKGHSHVYWYRQLPEEGLKFMVYLQKENIIDESGMPKERFSAEFPKEGPSILRIQQVVRGDSAAYFCASSPDGGNTEAFFGQGTRLTVV.

J is TRBJ2-2 and V is TRBV27, with D perhaps being TRBD1 or TRBD2 (5 bases each). The CDR3 is 15 residues long. Trimming removed 3 bases from V and 4 bases from J, with 12 bases in between. CDR1 is MNHEY and CDR2 is SMNVEV in the germline V gene (reference sequence). In DNA, the CDR3 is TGTGCCAGCAGTTTCTTAGGGGCGGGCACCGGGGAGCTGTTTTTT. This translates into CASSFLGAGTGELFF.

V usage is TRBV5-1 and J usage is TRBJ1-5, with D perhaps TRBD1 (5 bases). CDR1 is SGHRS, CDR2 YFSETQ, per germline. Trimming cost V 5 bases and J 4 bases, with 16 bases left between them. The CDR3 is 15 amino acids. For the CDR3, the DNA is TGCGCCAGCAGTGAGGGGTCGGGCACTAATCAGCCCCAGCATTTT. Translating it yields CASSEGSGTNQPQHF.

V usage is TRBV5-6 and J usage is TRBJ1-2, with D unclear. The CDR3 has 14 residues. V was shortened by 4 bases and J by 7 bases, with 17 bases between the two germline ends. The germline CDR1 and CDR2 sequences are SGHDT and YYEEEE. The CDR3: CASSQGPKALGYTF. The DNA for the CDR3 is TGTGCCAGCAGCCAAGGGCCCAAGGCACTTGGCTACACCTTC.